The rows below give T cell receptor beta chains drawn from one sample of a study of post-analysis software for immune sequencing data. In TCRdb, the PCR reads were re-called with MiXCR into one record per CDR3 protein. The sample consists of about 540,000 distinct CDR3 sequences, under 40% of them appearing once. Sequencing was performed on blood. The source is a girl under 18 with multiple sclerosis. The CDR3 runs from the conserved cysteine through the conserved F or W. The order of the fields is clone size, J gene, CDR3 length, D gene, V gene, CDR3 DNA, CDR3 protein. The D gene is left open where the match is weak. Size tells how often a clone was seen (once, few, many) or the class of an expanded clone, and some rows leave it out.

many TRBJ2-6 15 NA TRBV7-8 TGTGCCAGCAGCCCATACAGCCCTGGGGCCAACGTCCTGACTTTC CASSPYSPGANVLTF
NA TRBJ1-2 14 NA TRBV6-5 TGTGCCAGCAGTCACTCTGACAGTCTCTATGGCTACACCTTC CASSHSDSLYGYTF
NA TRBJ2-7 16 NA TRBV5-1 TGCGCCAGCAGCCCGATGACCCCTGGATTCTCCTACGAGCAGTACTTC CASSPMTPGFSYEQYF
once TRBJ1-2 16 TRBD1 TRBV3-1 TGTGCCAGCAGCAGTCCCGGGACAGGAATGAACTATGGCTACACCTTC CASSSPGTGMNYGYTF
NA TRBJ1-1 13 NA TRBV10-3 TGTGCCACCGGACAGAGTGACAACACTGAAGCTTTCTTT CATGQSDNTEAFF
NA TRBJ2-6 17 NA TRBV5-1 TGCGCCAGCAGCTCGGGGACACCACCCTCTGGGGCCAACGTCCTGACTTTC CASSSGTPPSGANVLTF
NA TRBJ1-1 15 TRBD1 TRBV12-3/TRBV12-4 TGTGCCAGCAGTTTGGACAGGGGGGTGAACACTGAAGCTTTCTTT CASSLDRGVNTEAFF
NA TRBJ2-1 15 TRBD2 TRBV5-1 TGCGCCAGCAGCCTCCCTGCGGGGGGTAACAATGAGCAGTTCTTC CASSLPAGGNNEQFF
NA TRBJ2-5 15 NA TRBV7-2 TGTGCCAGCAGCAATCGTTGGGACGCCCTGGAGACCCAGTACTTC CASSNRWDALETQYF
NA TRBJ2-5 13 NA TRBV10-3 TGTGCCATCGGGACAAGCCCCCAAGAGACCCAGTACTTC CAIGTSPQETQYF
NA TRBJ1-1 13 NA TRBV5-5 TGTGCCAGCAGCTTGGGGGTGTGGATTGAAGCTTTCTTT CASSLGVWIEAFF
NA TRBJ1-1 14 NA TRBV7-9 TGTGCCAGCAGCCGGGGACGGTCGAACACTGAAGCTTTCTTT CASSRGRSNTEAFF
few TRBJ1-6 15 TRBD1 TRBV6-5 TGTGCCAGCAGCCTAGACAGGGGAAGGCATTCACCCCTCCACTTT CASSLDRGRHSPLHF
many TRBJ2-5 17 TRBD1 TRBV20-1 TGCAGTGCTCCCTTTCACCAGGGGGCCGAGAAGCGGGAGACCCAGTACTTC CSAPFHQGAEKRETQYF
once TRBJ2-7 16 TRBD1 TRBV5-1 TGCGCCAGCAGCTCTACCGGGACAGGGACGATCTACGAGCAGTACTTC CASSSTGTGTIYEQYF
few TRBJ2-3 14 NA TRBV20-1 TGCAGTGCCACTATTGACGGGAGCACAGATACGCAGTATTTT CSATIDGSTDTQYF
many TRBJ2-5 13 TRBD1 TRBV10-3 TGTGCCATTGGACAGGGCAGTTCAGAGACCCAGTACTTC CAIGQGSSETQYF
NA TRBJ2-1 13 TRBD1 TRBV12-3/TRBV12-4 TGTGCCAGCAGCCGTGACAGGGCACATGAGCAGTTCTTC CASSRDRAHEQFF
NA TRBJ2-4 17 TRBD1 TRBV7-9 TGTGCCAGCAGCCCGACGGGACAGGGTACGGGGATAAACATTCAGTACTTC CASSPTGQGTGINIQYF
NA TRBJ2-7 15 NA TRBV5-4 TGTGCCAGCAGCTTGCGGCAGGGGAGTGACTACGAACAGTACTTC CASSLRQGSDYEQYF
NA TRBJ2-3 13 NA TRBV11-2 TGTGCCAGCAGGGGGGCCCGCACAGATACGCAGTATTTT CASRGARTDTQYF
NA TRBJ2-7 16 TRBD2 TRBV5-1 TGCGCCAGCAGCTTGGCCGGTGCGGGGGGATCAATCGAGCAGTACTTC CASSLAGAGGSIEQYF
few TRBJ2-7 14 TRBD1 TRBV20-1 TGCAGTGCTAGAGACGCGTGGGGACAGCGAGAGCAGTACTTC CSARDAWGQREQYF
NA TRBJ2-3 13 TRBD2 TRBV20-1 TGCAGTGCGGGGGGACCGGGAGGAGATACGCAGTATTTT CSAGGPGGDTQYF
once TRBJ1-5 12 NA TRBV20-1 TGCAGTGCTTGGGGACGGGGCCAGCCCCAGCATTTT CSAWGRGQPQHF
few TRBJ1-5 16 NA TRBV5-1 TGCGCCAGCAGCTTAGGGACGCCGTCAAGCAATCAGCCCCAGCATTTT CASSLGTPSSNQPQHF
NA TRBJ2-3 15 TRBD1 TRBV6-1 TGTGCCAGCAGTGAAATACAGGGGGCAGGGGGTACGCAGTATTTT CASSEIQGAGGTQYF
NA TRBJ1-2 12 NA TRBV15 TGTGCCACCCCCTCGGGGAACTATGGCTACACCTTC CATPSGNYGYTF
NA TRBJ2-7 17 TRBD1 TRBV29-1 TGCAGCGGGGCTCGCGACCTACCGGGACAGTGTCGGAACGAGCAGTACTTC CSGARDLPGQCRNEQYF
NA TRBJ2-5 16 TRBD2 TRBV19 TGTGCCAGTAGTACCACTAGCGGGGGAGGAGGAGAGACCCAGTACTTC CASSTTSGGGGETQYF
few TRBJ2-5 15 TRBD2 TRBV4-1 TGCGCCAGCAGCCAAATGCGGGGGAAACGGGAGACCCAGTACTTC CASSQMRGKRETQYF
many TRBJ2-7 15 NA TRBV7-2 TGTGCCAGCAGCTTAGAAGGAGGGTCAACCTACGAGCAGTACTTC CASSLEGGSTYEQYF
few TRBJ2-7 17 TRBD1 TRBV3-1 TGTGCCAGCAGCCAACTTGGGCCCTTTGGACAGGGTATCGAGCAGTACTTC CASSQLGPFGQGIEQYF
NA TRBJ2-1 15 NA TRBV5-1 TGCGCCAGCACCCTGAGGGGGGCGGGGTACAATGAGCAGTTCTTC CASTLRGAGYNEQFF
many TRBJ2-5 14 TRBD2 TRBV5-5 TGTGCCAGCAGCTTACGGGCGGGGGAAGAGACCCAGTACTTC CASSLRAGEETQYF
NA TRBJ2-3 15 NA TRBV12-3/TRBV12-4 TGTGCCAGCAGTGTGGGGAAGGTCAGCACAGATACGCAGTATTTT CASSVGKVSTDTQYF
NA TRBJ2-1 14 NA TRBV20-1 TGCGGTGCTAGAGACCTAGACATATACAATGAGCAGTTCTTC CGARDLDIYNEQFF
NA TRBJ2-3 15 NA TRBV9 TGTGCCAGCACCGCAGAAGGGGGTGGCACAGATACGCAGTATTTT CASTAEGGGTDTQYF
NA TRBJ1-1 12 NA TRBV6-2/TRBV6-3 TGTGCCAGCATCGGATTGAACACTGAAGCTTTCTTT CASIGLNTEAFF
few TRBJ2-1 15 NA TRBV28 TGTGCCAGCAGATCTAGCATTTCAACGGACAATGAGCAGTTCTTC CASRSSISTDNEQFF
few TRBJ2-7 14 TRBD1 TRBV20-1 TGCAGTGTAGCGCCGGGACAGGGGTTGGACGAGCAGTACTTC CSVAPGQGLDEQYF
few TRBJ2-1 14 TRBD2 TRBV27 TGTGCCACCACACTAGCGGGGGGATACAATGAGCAGTTCTTC CATTLAGGYNEQFF
NA TRBJ2-1 16 TRBD2 TRBV20-1 TGCAGTGCTAGAGCCCTCGCGGGGGGGACCTACAATGAGCAGTTCTTC CSARALAGGTYNEQFF
NA TRBJ1-2 15 TRBD1 TRBV5-1 TGCGCCAGCAGCTTCTCCGGGACAGGGAACTATGGCTACACCTTC CASSFSGTGNYGYTF
NA TRBJ2-1 15 TRBD1 TRBV7-9 TGTGCCAGCAGCTTACTGGGACAGGGAGTTCATGAGCAGTTCTTC CASSLLGQGVHEQFF
NA TRBJ1-5 15 NA TRBV12-3/TRBV12-4 TGTGCCAGCAACTTTGGTGGGGGGGGGATAGGGCCCCAGCATTTT CASNFGGGGIGPQHF
few TRBJ1-2 12 NA TRBV6-5 TGTGCCAGCGCCAACGGGGTTGGTGGCTACACCTTC CASANGVGGYTF
NA TRBJ1-1 17 NA TRBV6-2/TRBV6-3 TGTGCCAGCAGTTACGGTTCCGGGCGGACCGCTCCTACTGAAGCTTTCTTT CASSYGSGRTAPTEAFF
NA TRBJ2-2 15 TRBD2 TRBV5-1 TGCGCCGGCAGCTTTCTAGCGGGGAACACCGGGGAGCTGTTTTTT CAGSFLAGNTGELFF
NA TRBJ2-5 15 TRBD2 TRBV5-1 TGCGCCAGCAGCTTGGAAGGGACTAGCGAAGAGACCCAGTACTTC CASSLEGTSEETQYF
few TRBJ2-5 11 NA TRBV11-2 TGTGCCAGCAGCCCAGCGAGGACCCAGTACTTC CASSPARTQYF
NA TRBJ2-7 12 NA TRBV6-6 TGTGCCAGCAGCCCGACAATTAGCGAGCAGTACTTC CASSPTISEQYF
NA TRBJ1-1 12 NA TRBV20-1 TGCAGTGCTAGTTCCGGGGGAACTGAAGCTTTCTTT CSASSGGTEAFF
NA TRBJ2-4 15 NA TRBV13 TGTGCCAGCAGCACCCGAACAGGGACCAAAAACATTCAGTACTTC CASSTRTGTKNIQYF
NA TRBJ2-6 16 NA TRBV12-3/TRBV12-4 TGTGCCAGCAGTTTAGCGGACAGCTCTGGGGCCAACGTCCTGACTTTC CASSLADSSGANVLTF
NA TRBJ2-3 15 NA TRBV28 TGTGCCAGCGGCCAGGCGGAATCCAGCACAGATACGCAGTATTTT CASGQAESSTDTQYF
NA TRBJ2-1 15 TRBD2 TRBV4-3 TGCGCCAGCAGCCAAACGGGAGGCCAGGGCAATGAGCAGTTCTTC CASSQTGGQGNEQFF
NA TRBJ2-4 16 NA TRBV11-2 TGTGCCAGCAGCTTAATCGTGGGGGGCAGGGGAAACATTCAGTACTTC CASSLIVGGRGNIQYF